The 4 T cell receptor beta chains reported below all come from one sample, sequenced in a study of low-dose radiotherapy and immunotherapy resistance in tumors (dated by TCRdb to 2021 to 2024). For sequencing, an Illumina HiSeq 2500 was employed. First-strand cDNA was synthesized with Superscript III and a set of TRAV- and TRBV-specific primers, covering both TCRalpha and TCRbeta chains. A roughly 19-cycle PCR with Phusion amplified the TCRs, pairing a constant-region primer with the adapter that was attached to the V primers. The public reads were run again by TCRdb, first through fastp at Q25 and then through MiXCR, and only productive beta chains were kept. Every CDR3 protein is listed once, alongside the most common genes and DNA of its rows. The sample table lists roughly 40,000 distinct CDR3 sequences, less than 30% of them with a count of one. The ten largest clones take up over 9.5% of the sample.

The intended sense of this specimen's time point label: after trial treatment. The sample's treatment or condition label is to be understood as: LDRT plus nivolumab, ipilimumab, low-dose cyclophosphamide and aspirin (RACIN trial). The sequenced sample was PBMCs, obtained after low-dose radiotherapy plus immunotherapy. The receptors shown here come from a male donor with prostate cancer.

The chain recombines TRBV18 with TRBJ2-3; TRBD2 matches 10 bases. Germline V lookup: CDR1 KGHSH, CDR2 LQKENI. This CDR3 is 21 amino acids long. The trim removed 4 bases at V and 1 base at J, leaving 20 bases unmatched. As DNA, the CDR3 is TGTGCCAGCTCACAAAAGCCGGAACTAGCGGGACCCGGGGGCCGCACAGATACGCAGTATTTT. Translated: CASSQKPELAGPGGRTDTQYF.

This clonotype occurred many times. V gene TRBV29-1 combines with J gene TRBJ2-7; D possibly corresponds to TRBD2 (5 bases). The V and J ends lost 0 bases and 7 bases respectively, with 7 bases between them. Germline V lookup: CDR1 SQVTM, CDR2 ANQGSEA. This CDR3 contains 11 residues. The CDR3 coding sequence is TGCAGCGTTGAAGATCGGGGAGAGCAGTACTTC. Its protein product is CSVEDRGEQYF.

This clonotype was counted a single time. The gene calls are TRBV27 and TRBJ2-1, with TRBD1 as a possible D gene (6 bases). Between the trimmed V and J ends, which lost 10 bases and 7 bases, there was a span of 17 bases. This CDR3 has 13 amino acids. In germline, CDR1 is MNHEY, CDR2 SMNVEV (reference sequence). This CDR3 is CATHDRIANEQFF. CDR3 nucleotide sequence: TGTGCCACCCACGACAGGATTGCGAATGAGCAGTTCTTC.

On this clonotype: This likely stems from a read error, as it lies one base from a far larger clone. This chain links TRBV27 with TRBJ2-7, with 8 bases lining up with TRBD1. Germline loops: CDR1 MNHEY, CDR2 SMNVEV (reference sequence). The CDR3 spans 15 residues. Germline trimming cut 2 bases from V and 7 bases from J; bases unmatched to any gene: 10. The CDR3 bases are TGTGCCAGCAGTTTAAACAGGGGGATCTACAATGAGCAGTACTTC. Translated, it gives CASSLNRGIYNEQYF.